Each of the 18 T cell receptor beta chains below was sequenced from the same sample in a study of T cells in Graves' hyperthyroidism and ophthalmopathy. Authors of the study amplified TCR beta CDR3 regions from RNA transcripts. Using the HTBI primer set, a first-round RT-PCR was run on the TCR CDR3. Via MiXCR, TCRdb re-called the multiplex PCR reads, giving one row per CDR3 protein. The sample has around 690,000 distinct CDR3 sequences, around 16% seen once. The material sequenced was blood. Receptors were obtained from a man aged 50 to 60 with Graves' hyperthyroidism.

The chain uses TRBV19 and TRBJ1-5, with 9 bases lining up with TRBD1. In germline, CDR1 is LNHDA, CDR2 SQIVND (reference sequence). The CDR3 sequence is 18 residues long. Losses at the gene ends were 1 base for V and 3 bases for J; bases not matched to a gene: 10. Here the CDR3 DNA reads TGTGCCAGTAGTATAGTTGGCACAGGGGGCGACCTCAATCAGCCCCAGCATTTT. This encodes CASSIVGTGGDLNQPQHF.

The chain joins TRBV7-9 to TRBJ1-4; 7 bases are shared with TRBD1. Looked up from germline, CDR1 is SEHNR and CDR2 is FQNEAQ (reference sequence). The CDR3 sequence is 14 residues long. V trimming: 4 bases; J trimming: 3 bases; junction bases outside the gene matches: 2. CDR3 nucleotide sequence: TGTGCCAGCAGCTACAGGGGAGCTAATGAAAAACTGTTTTTT. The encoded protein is CASSYRGANEKLFF.

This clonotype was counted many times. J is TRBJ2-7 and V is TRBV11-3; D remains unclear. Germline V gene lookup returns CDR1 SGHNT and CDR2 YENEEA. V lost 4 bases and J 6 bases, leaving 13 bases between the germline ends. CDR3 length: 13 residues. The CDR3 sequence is CASSSNSDSEQYF. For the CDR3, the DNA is TGTGCCAGCAGCTCCAACAGTGATTCCGAGCAGTACTTC.

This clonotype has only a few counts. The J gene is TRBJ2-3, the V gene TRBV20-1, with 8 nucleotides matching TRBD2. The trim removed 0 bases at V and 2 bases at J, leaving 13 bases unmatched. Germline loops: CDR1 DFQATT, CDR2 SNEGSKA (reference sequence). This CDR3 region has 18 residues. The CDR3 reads CSARDLAIGLAATDTQYF. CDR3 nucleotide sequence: TGCAGTGCTAGAGATTTGGCCATCGGACTAGCAGCCACAGATACGCAGTATTTT.

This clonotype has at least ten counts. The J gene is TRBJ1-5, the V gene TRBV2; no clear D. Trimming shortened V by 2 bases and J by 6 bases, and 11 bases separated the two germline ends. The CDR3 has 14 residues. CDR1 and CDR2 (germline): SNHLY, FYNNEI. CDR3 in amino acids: CASSEWEVSQPQHF. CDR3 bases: TGTGCCAGCAGTGAATGGGAGGTAAGTCAGCCCCAGCATTTT.

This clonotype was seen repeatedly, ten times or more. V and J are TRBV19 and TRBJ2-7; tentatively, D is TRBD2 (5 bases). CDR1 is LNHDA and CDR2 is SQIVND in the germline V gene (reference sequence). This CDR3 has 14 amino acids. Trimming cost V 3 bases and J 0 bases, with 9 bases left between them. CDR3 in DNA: TGTGCCAGTAGTATGGAGGTGAGCTCCTACGAGCAGTACTTC. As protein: CASSMEVSSYEQYF. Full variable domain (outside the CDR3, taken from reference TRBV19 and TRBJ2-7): DGGITQSPKYLFRKEGQNVTLSCEQNLNHDAMYWYRQDPGQGLRLIYYSQIVNDFQKGDIAEGYSVSREKKESFPLTVTSAQKNPTAFYLCASSMEVSSYEQYFGPGTRLTVT.

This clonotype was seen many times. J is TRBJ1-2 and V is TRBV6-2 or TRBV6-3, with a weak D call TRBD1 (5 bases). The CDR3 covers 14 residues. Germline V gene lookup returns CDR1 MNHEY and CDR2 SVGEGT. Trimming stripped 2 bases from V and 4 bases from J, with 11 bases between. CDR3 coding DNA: TGTGCCAGCAGTTACAGGGGTCGGAGCTATGGCTACACCTTC. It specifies CASSYRGRSYGYTF.

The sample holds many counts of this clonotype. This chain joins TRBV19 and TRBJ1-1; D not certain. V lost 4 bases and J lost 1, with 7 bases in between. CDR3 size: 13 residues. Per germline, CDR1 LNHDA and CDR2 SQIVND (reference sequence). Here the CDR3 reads CASSTGPNTEAFF. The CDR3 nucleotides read TGTGCCAGTAGTACCGGACCGAACACTGAAGCTTTCTTT.

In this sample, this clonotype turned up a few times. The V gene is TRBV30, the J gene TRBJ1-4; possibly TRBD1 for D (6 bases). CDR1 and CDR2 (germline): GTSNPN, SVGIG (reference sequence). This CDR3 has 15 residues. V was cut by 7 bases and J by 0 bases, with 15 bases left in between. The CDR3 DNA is TGTGCCTACCAGGGGCCCGATGCAACTAATGAAAAACTGTTTTTT. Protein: CAYQGPDATNEKLFF. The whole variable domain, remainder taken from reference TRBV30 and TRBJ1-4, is SQTIHQWPATLVQPVGSPLSLECTVEGTSNPNLYWYRQAAGRGLQLLFYSVGIGQISSEVPQNLSASRPQDRQFILSSKKLLLSDSGFYLCAYQGPDATNEKLFFGSGTQLSVL.

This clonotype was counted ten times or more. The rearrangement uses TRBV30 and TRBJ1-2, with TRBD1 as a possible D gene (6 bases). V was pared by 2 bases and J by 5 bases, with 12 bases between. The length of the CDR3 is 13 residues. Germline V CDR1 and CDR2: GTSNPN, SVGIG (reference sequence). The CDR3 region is CAWSSSGAYGYTF. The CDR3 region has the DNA TGTGCCTGGAGTAGTTCAGGGGCTTATGGCTACACCTTC.

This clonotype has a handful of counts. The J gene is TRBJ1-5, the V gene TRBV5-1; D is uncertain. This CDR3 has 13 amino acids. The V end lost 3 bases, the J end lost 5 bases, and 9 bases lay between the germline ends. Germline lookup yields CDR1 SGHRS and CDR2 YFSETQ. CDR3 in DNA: TGCGCCAGCAGCTGGAGTGGGGATCAGCCCCAGCATTTT. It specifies CASSWSGDQPQHF.

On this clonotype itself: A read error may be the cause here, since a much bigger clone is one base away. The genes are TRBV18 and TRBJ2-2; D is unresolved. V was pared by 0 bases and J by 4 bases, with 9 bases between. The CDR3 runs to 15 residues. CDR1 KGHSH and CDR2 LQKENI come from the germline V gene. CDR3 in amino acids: CASSPPAHLTGELFF. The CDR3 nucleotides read TGTGCCAGCTCACCACCGGCACACCTCACCGGGGAGCTGTTTTTT.

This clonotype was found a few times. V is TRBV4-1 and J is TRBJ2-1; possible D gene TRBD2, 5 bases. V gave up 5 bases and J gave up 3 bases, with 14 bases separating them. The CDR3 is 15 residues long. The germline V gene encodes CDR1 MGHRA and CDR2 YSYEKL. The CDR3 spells CASSWTGMNYNEQFF. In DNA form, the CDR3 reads TGCGCCAGCAGCTGGACTGGAATGAACTACAATGAGCAGTTCTTC.

The CDR3 DNA sequence: TGTGCCAGCAGTTACCCTAGTCCCGGGACTAGCGGAACAGATACGCAGTATTTT. As protein: CASSYPSPGTSGTDTQYF. This chain uses TRBV6-5 with TRBJ2-3, with TRBD2 identical over 11 bases. CDR3 length: 18 amino acids. Trimming cost V 2 bases and J 3 bases; bases outside gene matches: 10. The germline CDR1 and CDR2 sequences are MNHEY and SVGAGI.

The CDR3 is CASSTWGQGTYNEQFF. For the CDR3, the DNA is TGTGCCAGCAGCACCTGGGGACAGGGAACCTACAATGAGCAGTTCTTC. The chain carries TRBV13 and TRBJ2-1; 9 nucleotides align to TRBD1. Germline CDR1 is PRHDT and CDR2 is FYEKMQ (reference sequence). CDR3 length: 16 amino acids. V lost 5 bases and J lost 2; bases outside the gene matches: 7. Looking up the rest from reference TRBV13 and TRBJ2-1 gives the full variable domain: AAGVIQSPRHLIKEKRETATLKCYPIPRHDTVYWYQQGPGQDPQFLISFYEKMQSDKGSIPDRFSAQQFSDYHSELNMSSLELGDSALYFCASSTWGQGTYNEQFFGPGTRLTVL.

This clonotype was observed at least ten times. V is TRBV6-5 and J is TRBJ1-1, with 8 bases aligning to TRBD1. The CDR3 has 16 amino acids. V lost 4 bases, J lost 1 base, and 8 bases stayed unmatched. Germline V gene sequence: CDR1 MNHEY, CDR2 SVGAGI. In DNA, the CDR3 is TGTGCCAGCAGTTTTCACAGGGGGGTAGAGAACACTGAAGCTTTCTTT. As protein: CASSFHRGVENTEAFF.

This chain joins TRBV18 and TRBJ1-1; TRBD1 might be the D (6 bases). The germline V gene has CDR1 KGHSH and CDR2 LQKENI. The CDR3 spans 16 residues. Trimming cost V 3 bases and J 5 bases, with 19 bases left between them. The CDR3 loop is CASSPEGGQPRTEAFF. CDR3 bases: TGTGCCAGCTCACCCGAAGGAGGACAGCCGAGGACTGAAGCTTTCTTT.

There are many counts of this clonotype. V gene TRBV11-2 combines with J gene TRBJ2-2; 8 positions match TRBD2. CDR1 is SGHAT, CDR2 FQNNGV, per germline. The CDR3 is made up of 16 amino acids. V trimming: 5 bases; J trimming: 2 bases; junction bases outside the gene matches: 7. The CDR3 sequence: CASSPVSGRNTGELFF. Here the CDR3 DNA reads TGTGCCAGCAGCCCCGTAAGCGGGAGAAACACCGGGGAGCTGTTTTTT.